The source of this T cell receptor beta chain is a study of CD8+ T cells in alopecia areata. Study-wide results and limits: Patients shared TCRs less clearly than mice did, possibly for HLA-related reasons. Sequencing of scalp samples also captures resident alphabeta T cells of normal skin. Only a single nonresponder existed, so baseline CD8+ expansion links stay unclear.

The germline V gene encodes CDR1 SQVTM and CDR2 ANQGSEA. This CDR3 has 12 amino acids. As to treatment: oral pan-JAK inhibitor, 5-10 mg twice daily. Peripheral blood samples and lesional scalp punch biopsies were obtained from alopecia areata patients. Details on this clone: Antigen specificity is unknown.

It was cDNA, reverse transcribed from extracted RNA, that served as the sequencing template. Measured with immunoSEQ multiplex PCR; TCRdb has only the in-frame clones, and not every one. The sample has 35,000 to 45,000 clones, 80% to 95% seen once. This TCR was sampled from a human donor with alopecia areata. The sample consisted of CD8+ T cells sorted from blood, taken at week 24, from a patient treated with tofacitinib. The genes are TRBV29-1 and TRBJ2-5; no clear D. The J call could be wrong; TRBJ2-7 is a better fit for the DNA end. CDR3 residues: CSVEMEFYEQYF. The CDR3 bases are TGCAGCGTTGAAATGGAGTTCTACGAGCAGTACTTC.